The sequence of this T cell receptor (beta chain) was determined in a study of T cells expressing NK-cell markers. The TCR beta cDNA came from 5'RACE template switching with UMIs. Reprocessing the 5' RACE reads, TCRdb reports a single entry for every CDR3 protein and omits DNA. This table lists under 500,000 distinct CDR3 sequences. Germline V CDR1 and CDR2: GTSNPN, SVGIG (reference sequence). The CDR3 loop spans 12 amino acids. The V gene is TRBV30, the J gene TRBJ1-3. The source of this sequence is a woman aged 18 to 75 in good health. Sequenced: blood T cells: a sorted CD56 or NKG2C T cell subset, CD4+ or CD8+ T cells, or bulk PBMC T cells (not recorded which). CDR3 amino acids: CAWSVSGNTIYF. Variable domain in full (rest from reference TRBV30 and TRBJ1-3): SQTIHQWPATLVQPVGSPLSLECTVEGTSNPNLYWYRQAAGRGLQLLFYSVGIGQISSEVPQNLSASRPQDRQFILSSKKLLLSDSGFYLCAWSVSGNTIYFGEGSWLTVV.